This TCR beta chain is drawn from a study of beta chain features in type 1 diabetes. What was sequenced were expressed TCRB transcripts, since all of the isolated RNA had been reverse transcribed. Only in-frame clones appear in the TCRdb table, and some are missing; sequencing was by immunoSEQ multiplex PCR. The sample yields a few hundred thousand clones, approximately 12% seen once. Findings and limits, study-wide: Among all four CD4+ subsets, Type 1 diabetes patients had TCRB CDR3s that were moderately but significantly shorter. Cells expressing TCR highly could be over-represented by cDNA sequencing. The naive, central memory and Treg TCRB repertoires of patients appeared to be more similar to one another than those of healthy donors. In type 1 diabetes patients, VDJ junctions had fewer insertions; deletions at these junctions were more frequent.

A single heparinised draw of roughly 0.11 L on average was taken per donor. From germline, CDR1 is SGHTA and CDR2 FQGNSA. This CDR3 has 15 residues. Trimming cost V 1 base and J 10 bases; bases outside gene matches: 7. Concerning this clone: Its antigen remains unidentified.

This receptor was identified in a woman aged 18-35 years with type 1 diabetes. The V call is TRBV7-2, the J call TRBJ2-1; 10 bases are a match to TRBD2. The sequencing sample was made of naive CD4+ T cells from blood. CDR3 sequence reads: CASSLGAGGPREQFF. DNA for the CDR3: TGTGCCAGCAGCTTAGGAGCGGGAGGGCCAAGGGAGCAGTTCTTC.